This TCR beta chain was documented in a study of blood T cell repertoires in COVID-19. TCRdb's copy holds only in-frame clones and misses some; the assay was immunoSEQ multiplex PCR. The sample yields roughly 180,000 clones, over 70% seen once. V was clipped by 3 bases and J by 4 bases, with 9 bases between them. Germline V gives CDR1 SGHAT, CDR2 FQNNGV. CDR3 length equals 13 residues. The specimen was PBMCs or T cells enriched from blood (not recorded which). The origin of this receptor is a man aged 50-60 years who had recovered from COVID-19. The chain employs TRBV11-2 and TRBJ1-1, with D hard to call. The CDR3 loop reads CASSFGLSTEAFF. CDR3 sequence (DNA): TGTGCCAGCAGCTTCGGGTTGAGCACTGAAGCTTTCTTT.